This T cell receptor (beta chain) is drawn from a study of blood T cells in healthy people across ages. The CDR3 length is 13 residues. Germline CDR1 MDHEN, CDR2 SYDVKM. V was shortened by 7 bases and J by 6 bases, with 15 bases between the two germline ends. Using a J-beta primer mix together with a sample-barcoded 5' primer, a second PCR was run for roughly 6 to 12 cycles. From the 5' RACE reads, TCRdb called clonotypes with MiXCR, one entry per CDR3 protein. The table lists about 680,000 distinct CDR3 sequences, approximately 50% of them singletons. The TCR comes from a woman aged 55-70 years in good health. V gene TRBV28 combines with J gene TRBJ1-1; D is undetermined. The sample consisted of blood. The CDR3 DNA sequence: TGTGCCAGCATCGTACCCTGGCCCCCTGAAGCTTTCTTT. It translates to CASIVPWPPEAFF.